This T cell receptor (beta chain) was recorded in a study of cytomegalovirus exposure and HLA in healthy donors. This clone was counted a single time. Primers included in the PCR were 60 Vbeta and 13 Jbeta primers. Original processing methods: Approximately 79 million unique TCR beta chains, roughly 11 million of them shared, were counted by a later analysis. Clones were read by immunoSEQ multiplex PCR, and TCRdb kept only the in-frame ones, dropping some. The DNA was the basis for D and trimming; V, J and clone size are from that table. The repertoire consists of roughly 130,000 clones, with just over 65% occurring once and the leading ten covering 5.5% to 7%. The specimen sequenced was PBMCs. The receptor was isolated from a woman aged 60-70 years in good health and CMV-seronegative.

CDR3 DNA: TGCGCCAGCAGCCAAGATATTATAGGAGTAACAGATACGCAGTATTTT. Its protein is CASSQDIIGVTDTQYF. V is TRBV4-1 and J is TRBJ2-3; D is unclear. V was pared by 0 bases and J by 3 bases, with 13 bases between. CDR1 and CDR2 (germline): MGHRA, YSYEKL. The CDR3 covers 16 residues.